These 15 T cell receptor beta chains originate from one sample sequenced in a study of cytomegalovirus exposure and HLA in healthy donors. PCR employed 60 Vbeta and 13 Jbeta primers. The table came from immunoSEQ multiplex PCR; TCRdb's copy has only in-frame clones and leaves some out. The repertoire holds approximately 150,000 clones, with about 69% as singletons. Sequencing used PBMCs. These receptors were collected from a human donor in good health.

This clone was recorded a few times. CDR3 loop: CASSLGQSYNEQFF. CDR3 nucleotides: TGTGCCAGCAGCTTGGGACAGTCCTACAATGAGCAGTTCTTC. The V call is TRBV7-3, the J call TRBJ2-1; 7 nucleotides agree with TRBD1. Germline-derived CDR1 and CDR2 are SGHTA and FQGTGA. The CDR3 has 14 amino acids. V shed 3 bases, J shed 1 base, and the junction held 0 bases outside the gene matches.

The CDR3 DNA reads TGCGCCAGCAGCCAATTCATAGCGGGGGGGACTCGAAATGAGCAGTTCTTC. Its translation is CASSQFIAGGTRNEQFF. The chain recombines TRBV4-1 with TRBJ2-1; 11 nucleotides line up with TRBD2. The CDR3 has 17 amino acids. CDR1 and CDR2 from the germline V gene are MGHRA and YSYEKL. J gave up 7 bases and V 2 bases, and 10 bases lay outside the gene matches.

This clone occurred a few times. J is TRBJ1-6 and V is TRBV27, with a tentative D call TRBD1 (6 bases). CDR3 length: 13 residues. Germline lookup yields CDR1 MNHEY and CDR2 SMNVEV (reference sequence). Trimming stripped 8 bases from V and 7 bases from J, with 12 bases between. The CDR3 sequence is CASGYQGNSPLHF. The CDR3 DNA sequence: TGTGCCAGCGGCTACCAGGGGAATTCACCCCTCCACTTT.

This clone has more than one count but fewer than ten. Only one base separates this from a far larger clonotype, so it likely reflects a read error. The CDR3 here is CASSLARGETQYF. CDR3 DNA: TGCGCCAGCAGCTTAGCCAGGGGAGAGACCCAGTACTTC. The V gene is TRBV5-1, the J gene TRBJ2-5, with a weak D call TRBD1 (6 bases). V was pared by 2 bases and J by 4 bases, with 9 bases between. Germline CDR1 reads SGHRS; CDR2 reads YFSETQ. CDR3 size: 13 residues.

The chain has TRBV25-1 and TRBJ1-1, with D perhaps TRBD1 (6 bases). This CDR3 is built from 12 residues. Germline V gene sequence: CDR1 MGHDK, CDR2 SYGVNS. V was cut by 8 bases and J by 8 bases, with 15 bases left in between. The DNA of the CDR3 is TGTGCCAGCCGTGGGGGGGGGACAGAAGCTTTCTTT. Protein sequence: CASRGGGTEAFF.

This chain joins TRBV2 and TRBJ1-1; TRBD1 matches at 8 bases. V was pared by 4 bases and J by 11 bases, with 6 bases of the junction left unmatched. Germline CDR1 SNHLY, CDR2 FYNNEI. The CDR3 has 12 amino acids. CDR3 protein: CASSARGRTAFF. The CDR3, as DNA: TGTGCCAGCAGTGCCAGGGGGCGTACGGCTTTCTTT.

V is TRBV11-2 and J is TRBJ1-2, with a possible D match to TRBD1 (5 bases). This CDR3 contains 16 residues. V lost 3 bases and J lost 2, with 16 bases in between. Germline CDR1 and CDR2: SGHAT and FQNNGV. This chain's CDR3 is CASSFAGWDRNYGYTF. The CDR3 region has the DNA TGTGCCAGCAGCTTTGCAGGGTGGGATAGGAACTATGGCTACACCTTC. Complete variable domain (other parts from reference TRBV11-2 and TRBJ1-2): EAGVAQSPRYKIIEKRQSVAFWCNPISGHATLYWYQQILGQGPKLLIQFQNNGVVDDSQLPKDRFSAERLKGVDSTLKIQPAKLEDSAVYLCASSFAGWDRNYGYTFGSGTRLTVV.

The chain employs TRBV9 and TRBJ1-2, with D hard to call. Germline V gene data show CDR1 as SGDLS and CDR2 as YYNGEE. This CDR3 region has 15 residues. The ends were cut back, 5 bases at V and 8 bases at J, with 22 bases in the middle. The CDR3 loop is CASSADRGRSGGYTF. DNA of the CDR3: TGTGCCAGCAGTGCCGACCGAGGAAGGTCGGGGGGCTACACCTTC. Full variable domain (rest looked up from reference TRBV9 and TRBJ1-2): DSGVTQTPKHLITATGQRVTLRCSPRSGDLSVYWYQQSLDQGLQFLIQYYNGEERAKGNILERFSAQQFPDLHSELNLSSLELGDSALYFCASSADRGRSGGYTFGSGTRLTVV.

V is TRBV6-5 and J is TRBJ1-2; the match to TRBD1 covers 7 bases. CDR1 and CDR2 from the germline V gene are MNHEY and SVGAGI. The trim removed 5 bases at V and 8 bases at J, leaving 11 bases unmatched. The CDR3 consists of 14 residues. The CDR3 nucleotides read TGTGCCAGCAGTGCCTCCAGGACAGGCCCGGGCTACACCTTC. Protein product: CASSASRTGPGYTF.

The V call is TRBV2, the J call TRBJ2-7, with D possibly matching TRBD1 (5 bases). CDR1 SNHLY and CDR2 FYNNEI come from the germline V gene. This CDR3 spans 15 amino acids. The V gene lost 2 bases and the J gene lost 3 bases, with 14 bases spanning the gap. In DNA form, the CDR3 reads TGTGCCAGCAGTGAAAGGGGCAGTTACGTCTACGAGCAGTACTTC. Protein product: CASSERGSYVYEQYF.

J is TRBJ1-6 and V is TRBV11-2; 7 bases match TRBD1. The germline gives CDR1 SGHAT, CDR2 FQNNGV. The CDR3 length is 12 residues. V lost 5 bases, J lost 12 bases, and 4 bases stayed unmatched. The DNA for the CDR3 is TGTGCCAGCAGCCGTGACAGGGTACCCCTCCACTTT. Amino acid sequence: CASSRDRVPLHF.

This clone was picked up a small number of times. The V call is TRBV6-6, the J call TRBJ1-2, with D maybe TRBD1 (5 bases). This CDR3 has 14 residues. Germline loops: CDR1 MNHNY, CDR2 SVGAGI (reference sequence). Trimming left V 5 bases short and J 8 bases short, with 18 bases between. This chain's CDR3 is CASSPREGLSGYTF. The CDR3 region has the DNA TGTGCCAGCAGTCCCCGGGAGGGACTTAGCGGCTACACCTTC.

This chain joins TRBV27 and TRBJ2-6; TRBD1 matches at 8 bases. The CDR3 extends over 16 amino acids. Germline trimming cut 6 bases from V and 1 base from J; bases unmatched to any gene: 5. Germline V gene data show CDR1 as MNHEY and CDR2 as SMNVEV (reference sequence). CDR3 coding DNA: TGTGCCAGCAGGGACAGGGAAAAATCTGGGGCCAACGTCCTGACTTTC. Protein: CASRDREKSGANVLTF.

The V and J genes are TRBV4-1 and TRBJ2-2, with TRBD1 identical over 7 bases. The CDR3 loop spans 14 amino acids. Germline CDR1 reads MGHRA; CDR2 reads YSYEKL. V lost 4 bases to trimming and J lost 5 bases; unmatched junction nucleotides: 4. CDR3 in DNA: TGCGCCAGCAGCCGGAAGACAGGGACCGGGGAGCTGTTTTTT. Protein sequence: CASSRKTGTGELFF.

The chain couples TRBV2 to TRBJ2-6; TRBD1 matches 11 bases. The CDR3 extends over 16 amino acids. V dropped 6 bases and J dropped 8; count of bases not matched to a gene: 9. Germline V lookup: CDR1 SNHLY, CDR2 FYNNEI. The CDR3 spells CASRPDRGLLTNVLTF. For the CDR3, the DNA is TGTGCCAGCAGGCCGGACAGGGGGCTCCTGACCAACGTCCTGACTTTC.